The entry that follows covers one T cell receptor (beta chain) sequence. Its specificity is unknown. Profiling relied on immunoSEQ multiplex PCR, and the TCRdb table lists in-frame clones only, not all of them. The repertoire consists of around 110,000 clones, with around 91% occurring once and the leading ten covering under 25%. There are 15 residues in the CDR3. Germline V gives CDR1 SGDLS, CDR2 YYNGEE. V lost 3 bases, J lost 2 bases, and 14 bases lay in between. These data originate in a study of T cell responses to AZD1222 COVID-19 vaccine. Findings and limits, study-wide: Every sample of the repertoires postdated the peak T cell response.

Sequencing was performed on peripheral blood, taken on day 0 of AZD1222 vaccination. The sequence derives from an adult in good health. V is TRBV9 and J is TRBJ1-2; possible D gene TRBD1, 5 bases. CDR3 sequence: CASSEAPAGNYGYTF. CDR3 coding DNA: TGTGCCAGCAGCGAGGCCCCCGCAGGGAACTATGGCTACACCTTC.